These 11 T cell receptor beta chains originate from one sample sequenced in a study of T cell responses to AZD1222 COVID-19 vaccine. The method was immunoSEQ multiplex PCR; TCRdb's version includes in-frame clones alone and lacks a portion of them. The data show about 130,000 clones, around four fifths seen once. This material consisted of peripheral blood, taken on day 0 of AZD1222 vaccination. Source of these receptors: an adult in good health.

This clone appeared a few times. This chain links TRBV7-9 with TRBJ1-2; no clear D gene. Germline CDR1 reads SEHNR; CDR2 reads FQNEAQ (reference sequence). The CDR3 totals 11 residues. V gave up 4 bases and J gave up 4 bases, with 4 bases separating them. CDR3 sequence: CASSSLYGYTF. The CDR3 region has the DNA TGTGCCAGCAGCTCCCTCTATGGCTACACCTTC.

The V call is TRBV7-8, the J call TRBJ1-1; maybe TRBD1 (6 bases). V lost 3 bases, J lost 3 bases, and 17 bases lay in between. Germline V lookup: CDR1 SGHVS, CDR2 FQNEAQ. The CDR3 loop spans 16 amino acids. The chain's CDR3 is CASSFPSGGLDTEAFF. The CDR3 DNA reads TGTGCCAGCAGCTTCCCATCCGGGGGGCTCGACACTGAAGCTTTCTTT.

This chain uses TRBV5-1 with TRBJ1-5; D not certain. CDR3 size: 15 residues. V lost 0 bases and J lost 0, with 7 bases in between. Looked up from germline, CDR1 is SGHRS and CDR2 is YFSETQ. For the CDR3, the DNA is TGCGCCAGCAGCTTGGATGCGTATAGCAATCAGCCCCAGCATTTT. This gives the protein CASSLDAYSNQPQHF.

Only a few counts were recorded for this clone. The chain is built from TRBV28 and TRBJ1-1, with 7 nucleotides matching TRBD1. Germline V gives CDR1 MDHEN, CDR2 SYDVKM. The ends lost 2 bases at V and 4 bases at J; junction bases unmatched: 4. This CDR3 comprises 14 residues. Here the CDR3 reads CASSLTPGGTEAFF. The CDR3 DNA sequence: TGTGCCAGCAGTTTAACCCCAGGGGGCACTGAAGCTTTCTTT. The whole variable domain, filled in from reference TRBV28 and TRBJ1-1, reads DVKVTQSSRYLVKRTGEKVFLECVQDMDHENMFWYRQDPGLGLRLIYFSYDVKMKEKGDIPEGYSVSREKKERFSLILESASTNQTSMYLCASSLTPGGTEAFFGQGTRLTVV.

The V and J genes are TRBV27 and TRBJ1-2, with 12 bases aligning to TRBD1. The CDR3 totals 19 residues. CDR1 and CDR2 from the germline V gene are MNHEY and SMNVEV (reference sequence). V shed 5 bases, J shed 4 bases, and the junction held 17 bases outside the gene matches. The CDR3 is CASSPKPGQGASGIYGYTF. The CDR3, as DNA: TGTGCCAGCAGTCCAAAGCCGGGACAGGGGGCTTCAGGGATCTATGGCTACACCTTC.

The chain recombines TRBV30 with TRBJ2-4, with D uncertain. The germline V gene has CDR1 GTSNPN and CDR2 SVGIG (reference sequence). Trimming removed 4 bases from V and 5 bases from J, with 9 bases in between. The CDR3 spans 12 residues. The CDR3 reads CAWTARQNIQYF. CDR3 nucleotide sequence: TGTGCCTGGACAGCGCGACAAAACATTCAGTACTTC.

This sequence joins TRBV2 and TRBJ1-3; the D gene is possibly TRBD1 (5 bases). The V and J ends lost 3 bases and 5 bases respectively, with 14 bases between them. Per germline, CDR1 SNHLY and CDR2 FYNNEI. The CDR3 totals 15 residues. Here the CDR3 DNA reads TGTGCCAGCAGTGATGGGACCCAATGGAGAAACACCATATATTTT. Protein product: CASSDGTQWRNTIYF.

CDR3 protein: CASSTDRGNTEAFF. The CDR3 DNA follows: TGTGCCAGCAGCACGGACAGGGGGAACACTGAAGCTTTCTTT. V is TRBV11-2 and J is TRBJ1-1, with 9 bases that match TRBD1. The length of the CDR3 is 14 residues. V trimming: 5 bases; J trimming: 1 base; junction bases outside the gene matches: 2. Germline CDR1 SGHAT, CDR2 FQNNGV.

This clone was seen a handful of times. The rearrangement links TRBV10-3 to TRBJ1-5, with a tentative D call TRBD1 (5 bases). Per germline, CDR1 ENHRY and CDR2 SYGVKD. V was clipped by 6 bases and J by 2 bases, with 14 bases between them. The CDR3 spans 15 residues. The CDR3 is CAIRPGFTGNQPQHF. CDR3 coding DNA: TGTGCCATCAGACCAGGGTTTACGGGCAATCAGCCCCAGCATTTT.

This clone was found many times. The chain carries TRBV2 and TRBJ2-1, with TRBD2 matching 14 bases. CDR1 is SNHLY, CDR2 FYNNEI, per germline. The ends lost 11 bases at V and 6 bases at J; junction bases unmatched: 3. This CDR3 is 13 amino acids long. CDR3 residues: CAGGLAGANEQFF. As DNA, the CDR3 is TGTGCCGGGGGACTAGCGGGGGCCAATGAGCAGTTCTTC.

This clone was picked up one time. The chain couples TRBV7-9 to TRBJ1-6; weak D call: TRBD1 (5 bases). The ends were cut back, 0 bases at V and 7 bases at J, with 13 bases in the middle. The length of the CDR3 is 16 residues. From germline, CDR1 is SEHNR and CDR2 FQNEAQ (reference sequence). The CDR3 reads CASSLAVGLGNSPLHF. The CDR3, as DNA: TGTGCCAGCAGCTTAGCGGTGGGGCTGGGGAATTCACCCCTCCACTTT. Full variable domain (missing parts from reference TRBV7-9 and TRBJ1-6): DTGVSQNPRHKITKRGQNVTFRCDPISEHNRLYWYRQTLGQGPEFLTYFQNEAQLEKSRLLSDRFSAERPKGSFSTLEIQRTEQGDSAMYLCASSLAVGLGNSPLHFGNGTRLTVT.